Listed below are T cell receptor beta chains from one sample, sequenced in a study of blood T cell repertoires in COVID-19. TCRdb's copy holds only in-frame clones and misses some; the assay was immunoSEQ multiplex PCR. This sample carries under 200,000 clones, about four fifths of them seen once, and the ten largest clones take less than 15%. The source material was peripheral blood. These TCRs come from a man aged 18 to 35 with active or convalescent COVID-19. Both conserved end residues are part of each CDR3. The D gene is left open where the match is weak. Only part of the rows carry a size: once, few, many, or a class if the clone is expanded.

D,V,size,J,CDR3,DNA
NA,TRBV6-5,NA,TRBJ2-5,CASSYSTRSGQETQYF,TGTGCCAGCAGTTACTCGACTAGAAGTGGGCAAGAGACCCAGTACTTC
TRBD2,TRBV9,NA,TRBJ2-1,CASSVSAGVNSEQFF,TGTGCCAGCAGCGTCTCGGCGGGAGTTAACAGTGAGCAGTTCTTC
NA,TRBV18,NA,TRBJ1-2,CASSPPGQGYGYTF,TGTGCCAGCTCACCACCCGGGCAGGGGTATGGCTACACCTTC
NA,TRBV5-6,NA,TRBJ1-6,CATGRGSSYNSPLHF,TGTGCCACAGGACGGGGGAGCTCCTATAATTCACCCCTCCACTTT
TRBD1,TRBV5-6,NA,TRBJ1-5,CASSSLGTDSNQPQHF,TGTGCCAGCAGTTCCTTAGGGACAGATAGCAATCAGCCCCAGCATTTT
TRBD1,TRBV7-3,medium-sized,TRBJ2-7,CASSLNSATGGHEQYF,TGTGCCAGCAGCTTAAATTCCGCGACAGGGGGCCACGAGCAGTACTTC
NA,TRBV6-1,once,TRBJ2-7,CASSEWGDGFEQYF,TGTGCCAGCAGTGAATGGGGGGACGGTTTCGAGCAGTACTTC
TRBD1,TRBV29-1,NA,TRBJ1-2,CSGQTGDYGYTF,TGCAGCGGCCAGACAGGGGACTATGGCTACACCTTC
TRBD1,TRBV10-3,NA,TRBJ1-1,CAISESMDRVQLKAFF,TGTGCCATCAGTGAGTCGATGGACAGGGTACAATTAAAAGCTTTCTTT
NA,TRBV27,once,TRBJ2-5,CASKMTATLLVQETQYF,TGTGCCAGCAAGATGACAGCCACCCTACTTGTACAAGAGACCCAGTACTTC
NA,TRBV18,once,TRBJ1-1,CASSTSSGTEAFF,TGTGCCAGCTCCACTTCATCGGGGACTGAAGCTTTCTTT
NA,TRBV9,once,TRBJ1-5,CASSVAAERNQPQHF,TGTGCCAGCAGCGTTGCTGCGGAGAGGAATCAGCCCCAGCATTTT
TRBD2,TRBV7-2,once,TRBJ2-3,CASSLAGGRSTDTQYF,TGTGCCAGCAGCTTAGCCGGCGGGAGAAGCACAGATACGCAGTATTTT
TRBD1,TRBV6-6,NA,TRBJ1-3,CAAKTGGAGNTIYF,TGTGCCGCAAAGACAGGGGGCGCAGGAAACACCATATATTTT
TRBD1,TRBV5-4,NA,TRBJ1-4,CASSLGQGREKLFF,TGTGCCAGCAGCCTAGGACAGGGACGTGAAAAACTGTTTTTT
NA,TRBV4-1,NA,TRBJ2-7,CASSPDSSYEQYF,TGCGCCAGCAGCCCGGACTCTTCCTACGAGCAGTACTTC
TRBD1,TRBV28,NA,TRBJ2-6,CASSFHRGTGANVLTF,TGTGCCAGCAGTTTCCACAGGGGAACTGGGGCCAACGTCCTGACTTTC
NA,TRBV29-1,NA,TRBJ2-1,CSVSRVGGRLPNEQFF,TGCAGCGTTAGCCGGGTTGGGGGGAGACTACCCAATGAGCAGTTCTTC
NA,TRBV10-2,NA,TRBJ1-3,CASSGGQSGSGNTIYF,TGCGCCAGCAGCGGGGGGCAGAGTGGTTCTGGAAACACCATATATTTT
NA,TRBV5-1,NA,TRBJ2-1,CASSVDKGYNEQFF,TGCGCCAGCAGTGTGGACAAGGGTTACAATGAGCAGTTCTTC
NA,TRBV7-2,NA,TRBJ2-2,CASSKKQGLTGELFF,TGTGCCAGCAGCAAAAAACAGGGTTTGACCGGGGAGCTGTTTTTT
TRBD1,TRBV2,NA,TRBJ2-7,CASLRDRANYEQYF,TGTGCCAGCTTGCGGGACAGGGCCAACTACGAGCAGTACTTC
NA,TRBV27,NA,TRBJ2-2,CASQRERGHGGGELFF,TGTGCCAGCCAAAGGGAGCGGGGACATGGTGGCGGGGAGCTGTTTTTT
NA,TRBV7-2,NA,TRBJ1-1,CASSLAPSGVTEAFF,TGTGCCAGCAGCTTAGCCCCGTCCGGGGTCACTGAAGCTTTCTTT
NA,TRBV11-2,NA,TRBJ2-7,CASRLKEYEQYF,TGTGCCAGCAGATTAAAGGAGTACGAGCAGTACTTC
TRBD1,TRBV24-1,few,TRBJ1-1,CATSDPPGGNTEAFF,TGTGCCACCAGTGATCCTCCAGGGGGCAACACTGAAGCTTTCTTT
TRBD2,TRBV5-4,NA,TRBJ2-1,CASSSVAGDYEQFF,TGTGCCAGCAGCTCGGTAGCGGGAGACTATGAGCAGTTCTTC
NA,TRBV5-1,NA,TRBJ2-5,CASSLAGVRRETQYF,TGCGCCAGCAGCTTGGCCGGCGTTCGGAGGGAGACCCAGTACTTC
TRBD1,TRBV30,NA,TRBJ1-5,CAWSGQGGHQPQHF,TGTGCCTGGAGCGGACAGGGAGGGCATCAGCCCCAGCATTTT
NA,TRBV6-6,NA,TRBJ1-5,CASSYTTGKPQHF,TGTGCCAGCAGTTACACGACGGGGAAGCCCCAGCATTTT
TRBD2,TRBV6-2/TRBV6-3,NA,TRBJ2-3,CASSLTSGMGTDTQYF,TGTGCCAGCAGTCTGACTAGCGGGATGGGCACAGATACGCAGTATTTT
NA,TRBV5-4,NA,TRBJ2-3,CASSSWAGVSTDTQYF,TGTGCCAGCAGCTCGTGGGCAGGGGTAAGCACAGATACGCAGTATTTT
NA,TRBV6-6,NA,TRBJ1-6,CASSYIGQSNSPLHF,TGTGCCAGCAGTTACATCGGACAGTCGAATTCACCCCTCCACTTT
NA,TRBV28,NA,TRBJ1-1,CASSLPTGMGTEAFF,TGTGCCAGCAGTTTACCCACAGGGATGGGCACTGAAGCTTTCTTT